Below, 24 T cell receptor beta chains from the same sample are listed, as sequenced in a study of blood T cell repertoires in COVID-19. Assay used: immunoSEQ multiplex PCR; TCRdb lists only in-frame clones, some missing. The sample has 70,000 to 100,000 clones; roughly 86% are singletons. Sequencing used peripheral blood. The receptors derive from a man aged 50-59 years with active or convalescent COVID-19.

The V gene is TRBV7-8, the J gene TRBJ1-3; D is unresolved. The CDR3 contains 15 residues. Between the trimmed V and J ends, which lost 0 bases and 3 bases, there was a span of 9 bases. Germline assignment: CDR1 SGHVS and CDR2 FQNEAQ. CDR3: CASSLAYGVGNTIYF. In DNA form, the CDR3 reads TGTGCCAGCAGCTTAGCGTACGGGGTTGGAAACACCATATATTTT.

V and J are TRBV7-2 and TRBJ2-1; 14 positions match TRBD2. Trimming at V came to 5 bases and at J to 10 bases, leaving 10 bases not matched to a gene. CDR1 SGHTA and CDR2 FQGNSA come from the germline V gene. CDR3 length equals 16 residues. CDR3 loop: CASSPRTSGGPGEQFF. CDR3 nucleotide sequence: TGTGCCAGCAGCCCCCGGACTAGCGGGGGGCCAGGGGAGCAGTTCTTC.

V usage is TRBV14 and J usage is TRBJ1-3, with unresolved D. The CDR3 runs to 15 residues. V was clipped by 1 base and J by 0 bases, with 7 bases between them. Per the germline V gene, CDR1 is SGHDN and CDR2 is FVKESK. CDR3 DNA: TGTGCCAGCAGCCAAGGCGCGAGCTCTGGAAACACCATATATTTT. This gives the protein CASSQGASSGNTIYF.

This clone was observed a handful of times. The rearrangement links TRBV7-9 to TRBJ1-4, with D tentatively TRBD1 (5 bases). The CDR3 is made up of 14 amino acids. Trimming shortened V by 5 bases and J by 4 bases, and 11 bases separated the two germline ends. Germline lookup yields CDR1 SEHNR and CDR2 FQNEAQ (reference sequence). The CDR3 DNA follows: TGTGCCAGCAGCCCAGGGCGGGATAATGAAAAACTGTTTTTT. Translating it yields CASSPGRDNEKLFF.

The J gene is TRBJ2-1, the V gene TRBV10-1, with TRBD2 identical over 12 bases. Losses at the gene ends were 2 bases for V and 10 bases for J; bases not matched to a gene: 9. Germline V lookup: CDR1 WNHNN, CDR2 SYGVQD (reference sequence). This CDR3 has 16 amino acids. The CDR3 nucleotides read TGCGCCAGCAGTGAGGCTAGCGGGGGGGCCGCGGGGGAGCAGTTCTTC. Its translation: CASSEASGGAAGEQFF.

The chain recombines TRBV5-4 with TRBJ1-6; TRBD1 matches at 7 bases. J was trimmed by 10 bases and V by 2 bases; bases with no gene match: 9. The germline CDR1 and CDR2 sequences are SGHNT and YYREEE (reference sequence). The CDR3 sequence is 15 residues long. This CDR3 is CASSFEGQNESPLHF. Written as DNA, the CDR3 is TGTGCCAGCAGCTTTGAGGGACAGAACGAATCACCCCTCCACTTT.

The rearrangement uses TRBV7-6 and TRBJ2-2; TRBD1 might be the D (5 bases). Germline V lookup: CDR1 SGHVS, CDR2 FNYEAQ. The V gene lost 1 base and the J gene lost 6 bases, with 12 bases spanning the gap. This CDR3 is built from 15 residues. CDR3 protein: CASSLGQGTAGELFF. The CDR3 bases are TGTGCCAGCAGCTTAGGGCAGGGAACGGCCGGGGAGCTGTTTTTT.

The V and J genes are TRBV19 and TRBJ2-1; D call uncertain. Germline CDR1 LNHDA, CDR2 SQIVND (reference sequence). Trimming removed 3 bases at V and 0 bases at J, with 9 bases between. The CDR3 covers 15 residues. The CDR3 sequence is CASSMEFSSYNEQFF. CDR3 nucleotides: TGTGCCAGTAGTATGGAGTTTAGCTCCTACAATGAGCAGTTCTTC.

This rearrangement joins TRBV3-1 (or the pseudogene TRBV3-2) to TRBJ2-5; possibly TRBD2 for D (5 bases). This CDR3 is built from 15 residues. V was shortened by 0 bases and J by 1 base, with 9 bases between the two germline ends. Germline CDR1 LGHDT, CDR2 YNNKEL (reference sequence). CDR3 protein: CASSQDWGVQETQYF. CDR3 nucleotides: TGTGCCAGCAGCCAAGATTGGGGAGTCCAAGAGACCCAGTACTTC.

V and J are TRBV29-1 and TRBJ2-7; 11 bases are a match to TRBD1. This CDR3 is built from 12 residues. V shed 7 bases, J shed 6 bases, and the junction held 5 bases outside the gene matches. Germline lookup yields CDR1 SQVTM and CDR2 ANQGSEA. Here the CDR3 reads CSARTGGGEQYF. As DNA, the CDR3 is TGCAGCGCCCGGACAGGGGGCGGCGAGCAGTACTTC.

CDR3 bases: TGTGCCAGCAGTTGGTCTTCGGGAGAAAAACTGTTTTTT. The encoded protein is CASSWSSGEKLFF. The chain links TRBV12-3 or TRBV12-4 to TRBJ1-4, with no clear D. With 4 bases removed from V and 8 bases from J, the gap between germline ends came to 11 bases. The CDR3 totals 13 residues.

V is TRBV5-1 and J is TRBJ2-5, with D unclear. With 4 bases removed from V and 3 bases from J, the gap between germline ends came to 7 bases. The CDR3 is 12 residues long. Germline V CDR1 and CDR2: SGHRS, YFSETQ. CDR3 DNA: TGCGCCAGCAGCCTCAGTGAAGAGACCCAGTACTTC. Amino acid sequence: CASSLSEETQYF.

The J gene is TRBJ1-2, the V gene TRBV12-3 or TRBV12-4; TRBD1 agrees at 7 bases. CDR3 size: 13 residues. The ends lost 1 base at V and 6 bases at J; junction bases unmatched: 2. CDR3 sequence: CASSLGQGNGYTF. In nucleotides, the CDR3 is TGTGCCAGCAGTTTAGGACAGGGTAATGGCTACACCTTC.

The CDR3 spells CASSVPGQGQNIQYF. The CDR3 coding sequence is TGTGCCAGCAGCGTACCCGGACAGGGCCAAAACATTCAGTACTTC. The chain has TRBV9 and TRBJ2-4; 8 positions agree with TRBD1. The CDR3 totals 15 residues. J was trimmed by 5 bases and V by 1 base; bases with no gene match: 5. Germline CDR1 is SGDLS and CDR2 is YYNGEE.

The CDR3 here is CASTSGTENTEAFF. CDR3 coding DNA: TGTGCCAGCACCTCCGGGACAGAGAACACTGAAGCTTTCTTT. The chain joins TRBV11-2 to TRBJ1-1; 7 bases map to TRBD1. V lost 7 bases and J lost 1; bases outside the gene matches: 6. The length of the CDR3 is 14 residues. The germline CDR1 and CDR2 sequences are SGHAT and FQNNGV.

The chain has TRBV7-2 and TRBJ1-6; D unresolved. Trimming shortened V by 1 base and J by 5 bases, and 9 bases separated the two germline ends. CDR1 and CDR2 from the germline V gene are SGHTA and FQGNSA. CDR3 length: 15 amino acids. The CDR3: CASSLGPGDNSPLHF. In DNA, the CDR3 is TGTGCCAGCAGCTTAGGACCCGGGGATAATTCACCCCTCCACTTT. Drawing the rest from reference TRBV7-2 and TRBJ1-6, the complete variable domain is GAGVSQSPSNKVTEKGKDVELRCDPISGHTALYWYRQSLGQGLEFLIYFQGNSAPDKSGLPSDRFSAERTGGSVSTLTIQRTQQEDSAVYLCASSLGPGDNSPLHFGNGTRLTVT.

The chain recombines TRBV19 with TRBJ1-3; D ambiguous. The CDR3 contains 14 residues. V lost 5 bases to trimming and J lost 4 bases, with 12 bases between them. CDR1 and CDR2 from the germline V gene are LNHDA and SQIVND (reference sequence). CDR3 loop: CASSAVTSGNTIYF. The CDR3 DNA reads as TGTGCCAGTAGTGCGGTTACATCAGGAAACACCATATATTTT.

This chain uses TRBV11-2 with TRBJ1-2; maybe TRBD1 (5 bases). CDR1 and CDR2 from the germline V gene are SGHAT and FQNNGV. CDR3 length equals 14 residues. With 0 bases removed from V and 5 bases from J, the gap between germline ends came to 10 bases. The CDR3 loop is CASSLEWGGYGYTF. CDR3 nucleotide sequence: TGTGCCAGCAGCTTAGAATGGGGGGGGTATGGCTACACCTTC.

The rearrangement joins TRBV7-2 to TRBJ1-3; 8 positions match TRBD1. After removal of 4 bases from V and 5 bases from J, the junction contained 7 bases not matched to a gene. Germline-derived CDR1 and CDR2 are SGHTA and FQGNSA. The length of the CDR3 is 15 residues. Written as DNA, the CDR3 is TGTGCCAGCAGCTATACAGGGGGATCCAGAAACACCATATATTTT. Translated, it gives CASSYTGGSRNTIYF.

This rearrangement joins TRBV10-3 to TRBJ2-7, with a tentative D call TRBD2 (7 bases). Germline CDR1 ENHRY, CDR2 SYGVKD. Trimming pared 3 bases from V and 3 bases from J, leaving 18 bases between. The CDR3 spans 16 residues. CDR3 DNA sequence: TGTGCCATCAGTGACCCAAGGGGGGGGGAGGACTACGAGCAGTACTTC. This translates into CAISDPRGGEDYEQYF.

This sequence joins TRBV18 and TRBJ1-2; possibly TRBD1 for D (5 bases). This CDR3 has 13 amino acids. CDR1 and CDR2 from the germline V gene are KGHSH and LQKENI. The V end was cut by 3 bases, the J end by 2 bases, with 7 bases between. CDR3 nucleotide sequence: TGTGCCAGCTCACCGGAGGGGAACTATGGCTACACCTTC. Amino acid sequence: CASSPEGNYGYTF.

This chain joins TRBV12-5 and TRBJ2-3; TRBD1 might be the D (5 bases). The CDR3 length is 14 residues. Germline V gene data show CDR1 as LGHNT and CDR2 as FRNRAP. Trimming took off 2 bases at V and 5 bases at J, with 11 bases between the two ends. The CDR3 DNA reads TGTGCTAGTGGTTTGCAGGGTTCGGTAGATACGCAGTATTTT. The encoded protein is CASGLQGSVDTQYF.

The chain uses TRBV5-1 and TRBJ2-5, with 12 bases matching TRBD1. From germline, CDR1 is SGHRS and CDR2 YFSETQ. CDR3 length: 16 amino acids. V dropped 0 bases and J dropped 5; count of bases not matched to a gene: 5. The chain's CDR3 is CASSLVGTGGGETQYF. CDR3 in DNA: TGCGCCAGCAGCTTGGTTGGGACAGGGGGCGGGGAGACCCAGTACTTC.

V and J are TRBV9 and TRBJ1-2; 8 bases are a match to TRBD1. J lost 1 base, V lost 3 bases, and 5 bases had no gene match. This CDR3 comprises 15 residues. Germline-derived CDR1 and CDR2 are SGDLS and YYNGEE. DNA of the CDR3: TGTGCCAGCAGCGGCACAGGGGGTGTTAACTATGGCTACACCTTC. It yields the protein CASSGTGGVNYGYTF.